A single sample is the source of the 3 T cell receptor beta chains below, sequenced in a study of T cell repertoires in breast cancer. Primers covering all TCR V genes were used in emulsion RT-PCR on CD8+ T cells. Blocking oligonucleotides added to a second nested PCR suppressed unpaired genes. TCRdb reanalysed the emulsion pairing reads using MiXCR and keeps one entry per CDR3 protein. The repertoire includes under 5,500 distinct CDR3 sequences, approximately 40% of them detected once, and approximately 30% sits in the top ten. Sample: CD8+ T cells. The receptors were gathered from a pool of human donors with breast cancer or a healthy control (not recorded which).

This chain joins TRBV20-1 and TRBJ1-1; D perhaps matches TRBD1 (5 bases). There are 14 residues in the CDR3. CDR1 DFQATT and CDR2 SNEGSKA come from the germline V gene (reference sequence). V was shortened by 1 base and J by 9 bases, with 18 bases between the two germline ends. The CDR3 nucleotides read TGCAGTGCTAGAGTCAGGGATGTTTACTCTAAAGCTTTCTTT. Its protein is CSARVRDVYSKAFF.

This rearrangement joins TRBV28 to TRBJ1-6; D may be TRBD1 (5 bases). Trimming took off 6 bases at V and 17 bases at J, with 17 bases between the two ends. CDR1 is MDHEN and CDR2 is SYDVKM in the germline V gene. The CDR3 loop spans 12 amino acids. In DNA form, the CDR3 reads TGTGCCAGCAGCCGGGGGGACCGTACGGTCCACTTT. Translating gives CASSRGDRTVHF.

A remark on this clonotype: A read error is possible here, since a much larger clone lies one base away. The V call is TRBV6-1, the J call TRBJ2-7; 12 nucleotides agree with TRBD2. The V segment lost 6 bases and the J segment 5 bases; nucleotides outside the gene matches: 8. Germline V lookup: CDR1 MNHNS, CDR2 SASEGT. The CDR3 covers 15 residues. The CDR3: CASSPLAGGLDEQYF. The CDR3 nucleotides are TGTGCCAGCAGCCCTCTAGCGGGAGGGTTGGACGAGCAGTACTTC.